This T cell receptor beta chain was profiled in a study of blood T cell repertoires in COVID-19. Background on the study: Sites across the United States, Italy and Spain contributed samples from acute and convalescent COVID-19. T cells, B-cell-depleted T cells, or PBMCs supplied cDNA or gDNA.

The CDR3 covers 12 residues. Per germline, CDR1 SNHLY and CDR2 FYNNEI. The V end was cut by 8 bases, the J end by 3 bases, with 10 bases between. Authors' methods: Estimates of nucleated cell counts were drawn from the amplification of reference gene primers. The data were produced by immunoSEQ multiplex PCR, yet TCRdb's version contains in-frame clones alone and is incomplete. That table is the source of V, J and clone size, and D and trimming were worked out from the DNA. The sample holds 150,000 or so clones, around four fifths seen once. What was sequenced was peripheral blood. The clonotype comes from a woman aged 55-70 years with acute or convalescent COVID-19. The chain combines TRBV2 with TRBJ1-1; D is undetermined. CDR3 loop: CASHGLDTEAFF. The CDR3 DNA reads TGTGCCAGCCACGGGTTGGACACTGAAGCTTTCTTT.